This T cell receptor (beta chain) was identified in a study of control samples from healthy donors and cancer patients (dated by TCRdb to 2018 to 2020). Libraries came from the immunoSEQ multiplex PCR assay. TCRdb stores this immuneACCESS table with in-frame sequences only. Part of the clones is absent; in the studies checked, under half of the shortfall reflects unresolved V genes, and no reason is known for the rest. The sample table lists some 130,000 clones, approximately 89% of them with a count of one. The top ten hold 3.4% of the sample. In the germline V gene (reference sequence), CDR1 corresponds to GTSNPN and CDR2 to SVGIG. Between the V and J ends, shortened by 4 bases and 2 bases respectively, the junction contains 17 bases. There are 15 amino acids in the CDR3, from cysteine to phenylalanine inclusive. Only the CDR3 DNA is retained, 45 bases long and in frame from the first base. This clone was recorded once. Its antigen is currently not known. Base qualities are missing; no much larger clone stands one base away.

The chain is made from TRBV30 and TRBJ1-2; the D region possibly corresponds to TRBD1 (6 bases align). The specimen was blood. The sequence was collected from a man aged 35-49 years in good health. In nucleotide form, the sequence is TGTGCCTGGAACACCTTCGGACAGTCCAACTATGGCTACACCTTC. It codes for CAWNTFGQSNYGYTF. Outside the CDR3, residues come from the reference TRBV30 and TRBJ1-2 proteins, so the full variable domain is: SQTIHQWPATLVQPVGSPLSLECTVEGTSNPNLYWYRQAAGRGLQLLFYSVGIGQISSEVPQNLSASRPQDRQFILSSKKLLLSDSGFYLCAWNTFGQSNYGYTFGSGTRLTVV.